Sequencing of this TCR beta chain was carried out in a study of blood T cell repertoires in COVID-19. Repertoires were generated with immunoSEQ multiplex PCR, while TCRdb's copy carries only in-frame clones and drops some. The table records 130,000 or so clones, 55% to 75% of them present only once. The ends were cut back, 5 bases at V and 4 bases at J, with 11 bases in the middle. Germline values: CDR1 SNHLY, CDR2 FYNNEI. This CDR3 is 14 amino acids long. Sequenced material: peripheral blood. This chain connects TRBV2 to TRBJ1-4, with a tentative D call TRBD1 (6 bases). This receptor was taken from a woman aged 70-85 years with acute or convalescent COVID-19. In DNA, the CDR3 is TGTGCCAGCAGTTTTCAGGGGTTTAATGAAAAACTGTTTTTT. Its protein is CASSFQGFNEKLFF.